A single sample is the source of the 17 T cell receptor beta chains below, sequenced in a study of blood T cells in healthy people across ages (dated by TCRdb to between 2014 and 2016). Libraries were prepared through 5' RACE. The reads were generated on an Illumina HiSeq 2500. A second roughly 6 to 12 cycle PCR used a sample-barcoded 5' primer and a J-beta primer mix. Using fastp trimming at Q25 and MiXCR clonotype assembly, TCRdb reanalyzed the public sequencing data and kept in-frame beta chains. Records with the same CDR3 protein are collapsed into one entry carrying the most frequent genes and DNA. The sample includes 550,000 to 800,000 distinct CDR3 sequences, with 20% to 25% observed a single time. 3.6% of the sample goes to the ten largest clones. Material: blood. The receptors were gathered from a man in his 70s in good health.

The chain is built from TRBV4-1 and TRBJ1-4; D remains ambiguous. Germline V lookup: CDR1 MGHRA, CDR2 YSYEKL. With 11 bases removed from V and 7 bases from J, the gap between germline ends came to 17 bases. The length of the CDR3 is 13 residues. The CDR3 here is CACTWREGEKLFF. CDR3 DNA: TGCGCCTGCACTTGGAGGGAGGGTGAAAAACTGTTTTTT.

CDR3 DNA sequence: TGTGCCAGCAGCTTAGGGCCGGACAGGGGGCCCGGGGAGCTGTTTTTT. It translates to CASSLGPDRGPGELFF. The genes are TRBV7-3 and TRBJ2-2, with 11 bases that match TRBD1. With 2 bases clipped from V and 6 bases from J, the junction kept 5 bases outside the gene matches. The length of the CDR3 is 16 residues. From germline, CDR1 is SGHTA and CDR2 FQGTGA.

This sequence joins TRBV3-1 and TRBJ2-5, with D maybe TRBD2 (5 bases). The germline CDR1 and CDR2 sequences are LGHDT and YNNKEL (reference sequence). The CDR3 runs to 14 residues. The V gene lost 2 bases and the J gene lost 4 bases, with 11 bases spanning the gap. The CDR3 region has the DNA TGTGCCAGCAGCCAACGGGGATTTGGAGAGACCCAGTACTTC. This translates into CASSQRGFGETQYF.

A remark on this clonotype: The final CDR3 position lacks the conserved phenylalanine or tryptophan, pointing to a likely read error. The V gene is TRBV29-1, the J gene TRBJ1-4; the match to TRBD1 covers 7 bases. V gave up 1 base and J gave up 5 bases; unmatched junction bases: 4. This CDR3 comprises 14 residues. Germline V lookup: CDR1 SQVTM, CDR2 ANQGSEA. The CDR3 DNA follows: TGCAGCGTTGAAGTACCAGGGGGGAATGAAAAACTGTTTCTT. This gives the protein CSVEVPGGNEKLFL.

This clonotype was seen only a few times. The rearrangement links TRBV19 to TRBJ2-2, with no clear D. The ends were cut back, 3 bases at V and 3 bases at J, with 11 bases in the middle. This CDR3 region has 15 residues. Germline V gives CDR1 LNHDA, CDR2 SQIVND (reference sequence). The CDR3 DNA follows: TGTGCCAGTAGTATTGGCAGAGCCTACACCGGGGAGCTGTTTTTT. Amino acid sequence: CASSIGRAYTGELFF.

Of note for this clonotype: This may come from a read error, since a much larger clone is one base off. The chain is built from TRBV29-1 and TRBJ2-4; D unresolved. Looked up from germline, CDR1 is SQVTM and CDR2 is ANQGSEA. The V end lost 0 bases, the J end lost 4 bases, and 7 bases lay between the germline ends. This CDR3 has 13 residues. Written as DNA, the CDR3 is TGCAGCGTTGAAGATCGGACGAAAAACATTCAGTACTTC. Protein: CSVEDRTKNIQYF.

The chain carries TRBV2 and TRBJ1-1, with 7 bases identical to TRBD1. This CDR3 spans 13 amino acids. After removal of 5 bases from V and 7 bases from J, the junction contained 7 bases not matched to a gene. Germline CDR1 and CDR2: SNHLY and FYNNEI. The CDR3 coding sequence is TGTGCCAGCAGTAAGGGGACAGCCATTGAAGCTTTCTTT. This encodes CASSKGTAIEAFF. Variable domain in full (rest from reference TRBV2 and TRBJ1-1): EPEVTQTPSHQVTQMGQEVILRCVPISNHLYFYWYRQILGQKVEFLVSFYNNEISEKSEIFDDQFSVERPDGSNFTLKIRSTKLEDSAMYFCASSKGTAIEAFFGQGTRLTVV.

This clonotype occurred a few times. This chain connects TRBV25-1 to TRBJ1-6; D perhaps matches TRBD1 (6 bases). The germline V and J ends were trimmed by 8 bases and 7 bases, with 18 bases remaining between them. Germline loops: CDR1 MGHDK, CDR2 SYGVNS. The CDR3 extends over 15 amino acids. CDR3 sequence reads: CASGEKQGGNSPLHF. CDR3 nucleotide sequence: TGTGCCAGCGGGGAAAAACAGGGAGGGAATTCACCCCTCCACTTT.

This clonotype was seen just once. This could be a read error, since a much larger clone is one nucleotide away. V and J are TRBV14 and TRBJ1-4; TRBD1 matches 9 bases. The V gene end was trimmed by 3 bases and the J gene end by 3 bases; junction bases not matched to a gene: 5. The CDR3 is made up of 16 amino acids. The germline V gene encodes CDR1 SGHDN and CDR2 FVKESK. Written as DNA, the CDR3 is TGTGCCAGCAGCCACGGGACAGGGTTTGCTAATGAAAAACTGTTTTTT. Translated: CASSHGTGFANEKLFF.

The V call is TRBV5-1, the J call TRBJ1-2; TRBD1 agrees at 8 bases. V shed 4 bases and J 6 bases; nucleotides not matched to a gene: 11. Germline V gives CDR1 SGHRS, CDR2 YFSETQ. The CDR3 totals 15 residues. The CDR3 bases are TGCGCCAGCAGCCCAGGGACAGGAGGGAGCAATGGCTACACCTTC. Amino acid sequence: CASSPGTGGSNGYTF.

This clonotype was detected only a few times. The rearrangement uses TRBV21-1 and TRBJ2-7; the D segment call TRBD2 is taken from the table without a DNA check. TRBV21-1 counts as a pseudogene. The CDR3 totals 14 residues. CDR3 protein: CASSPRDFPIGQYF. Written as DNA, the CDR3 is TGTGCCAGCAGCCCCCGGGACTTTCCTATCGGGCAGTACTTC.

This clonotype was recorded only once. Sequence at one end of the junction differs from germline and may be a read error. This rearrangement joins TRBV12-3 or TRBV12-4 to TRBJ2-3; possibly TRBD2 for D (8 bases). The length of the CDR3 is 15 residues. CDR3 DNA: TGTGCCAGCACTTACGGGAGGGGGCCGGCAGATACGCAATATTTT. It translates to CASTYGRGPADTQYF.

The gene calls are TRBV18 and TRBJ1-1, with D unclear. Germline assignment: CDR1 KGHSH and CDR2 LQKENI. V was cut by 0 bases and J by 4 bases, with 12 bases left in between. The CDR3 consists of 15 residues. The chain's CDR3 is CASSPPDGAGTEAFF. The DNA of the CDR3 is TGTGCCAGCTCACCACCTGACGGCGCGGGCACTGAAGCTTTCTTT.

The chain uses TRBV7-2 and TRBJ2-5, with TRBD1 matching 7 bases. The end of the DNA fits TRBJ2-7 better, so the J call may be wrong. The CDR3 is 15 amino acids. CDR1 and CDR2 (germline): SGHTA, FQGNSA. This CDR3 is CASSSPGQRGYEQYF. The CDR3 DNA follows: TGTGCCAGCAGCTCACCGGGACAGAGGGGTTACGAGCAGTACTTC.

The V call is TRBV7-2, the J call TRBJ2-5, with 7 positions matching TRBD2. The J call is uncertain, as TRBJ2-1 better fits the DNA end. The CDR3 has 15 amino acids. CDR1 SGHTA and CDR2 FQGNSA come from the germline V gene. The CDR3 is CASSFSGPLNNEQFF. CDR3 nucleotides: TGTGCCAGCAGCTTTAGCGGGCCACTTAACAATGAGCAGTTCTTC.

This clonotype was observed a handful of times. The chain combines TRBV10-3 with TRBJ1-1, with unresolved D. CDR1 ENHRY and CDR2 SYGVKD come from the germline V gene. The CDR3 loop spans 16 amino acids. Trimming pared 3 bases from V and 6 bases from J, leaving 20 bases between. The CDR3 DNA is TGTGCCATCAGTGAAATATGGCATGACGGGAAGGCTGAAGCTTTCTTT. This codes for CAISEIWHDGKAEAFF.

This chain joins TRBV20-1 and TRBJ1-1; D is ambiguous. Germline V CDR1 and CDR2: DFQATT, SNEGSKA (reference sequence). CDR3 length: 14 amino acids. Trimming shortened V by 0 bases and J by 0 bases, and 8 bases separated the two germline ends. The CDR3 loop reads CSARDGQLNTEAFF. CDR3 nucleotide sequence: TGCAGTGCTAGAGATGGGCAGTTGAACACTGAAGCTTTCTTT.